Below are 3 T cell receptor beta chains sequenced from a single sample in a study of control samples from healthy donors and cancer patients. The repertoire was sequenced with immunoSEQ multiplex PCR; TCRdb's copy has only in-frame clones and lacks some. The sample gives over 150,000 clones, 94% of which show up once; roughly 1.3% is in the top ten. The sequenced sample was blood. These receptors were collected from a woman aged 18-29 years in good health.

The rearrangement joins TRBV9 to TRBJ2-7; D gene ambiguous. CDR1 is SGDLS and CDR2 is YYNGEE in the germline V gene. The CDR3 has 14 amino acids. V was clipped by 5 bases and J by 0 bases, with 12 bases between them. The CDR3 nucleotides are TGTGCCAGCAGTCCTTTCGGGCCCTCCTACGAGCAGTACTTC. It is translated as CASSPFGPSYEQYF.

This clone appeared once. CDR3 region: CASSPSSAGVETQYF. CDR3 DNA: TGTGCCAGCAGCCCCTCCTCAGCGGGAGTAGAGACCCAGTACTTC. V usage is TRBV7-3 and J usage is TRBJ2-5; 8 bases agree with TRBD2. Unmatched junction bases numbered 9, after V lost 5 bases and J lost 4 bases. Germline V lookup: CDR1 SGHTA, CDR2 FQGTGA. This CDR3 contains 15 residues.

The gene calls are TRBV19 and TRBJ1-5; D uncertain. The CDR3 is made up of 15 amino acids. V lost 5 bases to trimming and J lost 7 bases, with 18 bases between them. The germline CDR1 and CDR2 sequences are LNHDA and SQIVND (reference sequence). This CDR3 is CASSSYSGWGQPQHF. As DNA, the CDR3 is TGTGCCAGTAGTTCCTACAGTGGTTGGGGACAGCCCCAGCATTTT.